This TCR beta chain is drawn from a study of T-cell reconstitution after alpha-beta-depleted transplantation in children listed by TCRdb under 2016. Background on the whole study: Using TCR repertoire profiling, the study followed T-cell immune reconstitution in a quantitative way in children after TCRalphabeta/CD19-depleted allogeneic hematopoietic cell transplantation.

Libraries were made using PCR. These reads were obtained on an Illumina HiSeq 2500. To normalize quantification of the TCRbeta repertoire, the TCR libraries were built with molecular barcoding that relied on unique molecular identifiers. TCRdb trimmed the raw reads at Q25, called clones with MiXCR and kept productive beta chains. Rows merge per CDR3 protein into single entries with the most common DNA and genes. This sample comprises under 300,000 distinct CDR3 sequences, around 10% of them detected only once. Roughly a quarter of the sample is taken by the ten largest. This sample's treatment or condition label indicates: allogeneic hematopoietic cell transplantation with graft depleted of TCRalphabeta T cells and CD19 B cells. The transplant recipients were children given TCRalphabeta/CD19-depleted allogeneic hematopoietic cell grafts. Study-wide conclusions, independent of this receptor: In some patients, high TCRbeta diversity at day 60 was attributed to recipient T cells and intrathymic progenitors that had survived conditioning. The frequencies of hyperexpanded clones fell over the following months, and after one year, T-cell counts and TCRbeta diversity were mostly attributed to newly produced T cells. About two months after transplant, the apparently early recovery of alphabetaT-cell counts reportedly depended on just several hundred clones that had expanded rapidly and came from non-depleted graft cells.

The count of this clonotype is one. Its binding antigen is unknown. With a much larger clone just one base away, this may be a read error. The germline V gene provides CDR1 SQVTM and CDR2 ANQGSEA. Deletion took 6 bases off V and 2 bases off J, with a span of 17 bases between the germline ends. CDR3 length: 14 amino acids, cysteine to phenylalanine. Just CDR3 DNA is preserved here, 42 bases in frame from base 1. The sequence is built from TRBV29-1 and TRBJ2-7; the D gene is tentatively TRBD1 or TRBD2, each matching 6 bases. The sequencing here drew on peripheral blood, taken 180 days after TCRalphabeta/CD19-depleted stem cell transplant. This TCR came from a male patient between 2 and 15 years old who had a stem cell transplant for chronic granulomatous disease, so the T cells may come from the graft donor. The DNA reads as follows: TGCAGCGTCCTGGAGGGGGGAGGCGCCTACGAGCAGTACTTC. It is translated as CSVLEGGGAYEQYF.